This T cell receptor (beta chain) was identified during a study of response to subunit inactivated influenza vaccine. Germline CDR1 is LGHNA and CDR2 is YSLEER. V was trimmed by 4 bases and J by 9 bases, leaving 13 bases between them. The CDR3 covers 13 residues. MiXCR was run by TCRdb on the RT-PCR reads, yielding one entry per CDR3 protein. Of hundreds of thousands of distinct CDR3 sequences in the sample, 11% to 15% were seen once. This clonotype was counted at least ten times. Its cognate antigen is unknown. General study findings and limits: The authors put forward the suggestion that each seasonal influenza vaccination may bring in only a limited number of new T cells.

This rearrangement joins TRBV4-3 to TRBJ2-1; D is undetermined. The sample consisted of PBMCs from blood, taken 14 days before vaccination. The sequence came from a man aged 50 to 59 who received an inactivated influenza vaccine. In DNA, the CDR3 is TGCGCCAGCAGCCCCAACTCCTACGGTGAGCAGTTCTTC. Its protein product is CASSPNSYGEQFF.